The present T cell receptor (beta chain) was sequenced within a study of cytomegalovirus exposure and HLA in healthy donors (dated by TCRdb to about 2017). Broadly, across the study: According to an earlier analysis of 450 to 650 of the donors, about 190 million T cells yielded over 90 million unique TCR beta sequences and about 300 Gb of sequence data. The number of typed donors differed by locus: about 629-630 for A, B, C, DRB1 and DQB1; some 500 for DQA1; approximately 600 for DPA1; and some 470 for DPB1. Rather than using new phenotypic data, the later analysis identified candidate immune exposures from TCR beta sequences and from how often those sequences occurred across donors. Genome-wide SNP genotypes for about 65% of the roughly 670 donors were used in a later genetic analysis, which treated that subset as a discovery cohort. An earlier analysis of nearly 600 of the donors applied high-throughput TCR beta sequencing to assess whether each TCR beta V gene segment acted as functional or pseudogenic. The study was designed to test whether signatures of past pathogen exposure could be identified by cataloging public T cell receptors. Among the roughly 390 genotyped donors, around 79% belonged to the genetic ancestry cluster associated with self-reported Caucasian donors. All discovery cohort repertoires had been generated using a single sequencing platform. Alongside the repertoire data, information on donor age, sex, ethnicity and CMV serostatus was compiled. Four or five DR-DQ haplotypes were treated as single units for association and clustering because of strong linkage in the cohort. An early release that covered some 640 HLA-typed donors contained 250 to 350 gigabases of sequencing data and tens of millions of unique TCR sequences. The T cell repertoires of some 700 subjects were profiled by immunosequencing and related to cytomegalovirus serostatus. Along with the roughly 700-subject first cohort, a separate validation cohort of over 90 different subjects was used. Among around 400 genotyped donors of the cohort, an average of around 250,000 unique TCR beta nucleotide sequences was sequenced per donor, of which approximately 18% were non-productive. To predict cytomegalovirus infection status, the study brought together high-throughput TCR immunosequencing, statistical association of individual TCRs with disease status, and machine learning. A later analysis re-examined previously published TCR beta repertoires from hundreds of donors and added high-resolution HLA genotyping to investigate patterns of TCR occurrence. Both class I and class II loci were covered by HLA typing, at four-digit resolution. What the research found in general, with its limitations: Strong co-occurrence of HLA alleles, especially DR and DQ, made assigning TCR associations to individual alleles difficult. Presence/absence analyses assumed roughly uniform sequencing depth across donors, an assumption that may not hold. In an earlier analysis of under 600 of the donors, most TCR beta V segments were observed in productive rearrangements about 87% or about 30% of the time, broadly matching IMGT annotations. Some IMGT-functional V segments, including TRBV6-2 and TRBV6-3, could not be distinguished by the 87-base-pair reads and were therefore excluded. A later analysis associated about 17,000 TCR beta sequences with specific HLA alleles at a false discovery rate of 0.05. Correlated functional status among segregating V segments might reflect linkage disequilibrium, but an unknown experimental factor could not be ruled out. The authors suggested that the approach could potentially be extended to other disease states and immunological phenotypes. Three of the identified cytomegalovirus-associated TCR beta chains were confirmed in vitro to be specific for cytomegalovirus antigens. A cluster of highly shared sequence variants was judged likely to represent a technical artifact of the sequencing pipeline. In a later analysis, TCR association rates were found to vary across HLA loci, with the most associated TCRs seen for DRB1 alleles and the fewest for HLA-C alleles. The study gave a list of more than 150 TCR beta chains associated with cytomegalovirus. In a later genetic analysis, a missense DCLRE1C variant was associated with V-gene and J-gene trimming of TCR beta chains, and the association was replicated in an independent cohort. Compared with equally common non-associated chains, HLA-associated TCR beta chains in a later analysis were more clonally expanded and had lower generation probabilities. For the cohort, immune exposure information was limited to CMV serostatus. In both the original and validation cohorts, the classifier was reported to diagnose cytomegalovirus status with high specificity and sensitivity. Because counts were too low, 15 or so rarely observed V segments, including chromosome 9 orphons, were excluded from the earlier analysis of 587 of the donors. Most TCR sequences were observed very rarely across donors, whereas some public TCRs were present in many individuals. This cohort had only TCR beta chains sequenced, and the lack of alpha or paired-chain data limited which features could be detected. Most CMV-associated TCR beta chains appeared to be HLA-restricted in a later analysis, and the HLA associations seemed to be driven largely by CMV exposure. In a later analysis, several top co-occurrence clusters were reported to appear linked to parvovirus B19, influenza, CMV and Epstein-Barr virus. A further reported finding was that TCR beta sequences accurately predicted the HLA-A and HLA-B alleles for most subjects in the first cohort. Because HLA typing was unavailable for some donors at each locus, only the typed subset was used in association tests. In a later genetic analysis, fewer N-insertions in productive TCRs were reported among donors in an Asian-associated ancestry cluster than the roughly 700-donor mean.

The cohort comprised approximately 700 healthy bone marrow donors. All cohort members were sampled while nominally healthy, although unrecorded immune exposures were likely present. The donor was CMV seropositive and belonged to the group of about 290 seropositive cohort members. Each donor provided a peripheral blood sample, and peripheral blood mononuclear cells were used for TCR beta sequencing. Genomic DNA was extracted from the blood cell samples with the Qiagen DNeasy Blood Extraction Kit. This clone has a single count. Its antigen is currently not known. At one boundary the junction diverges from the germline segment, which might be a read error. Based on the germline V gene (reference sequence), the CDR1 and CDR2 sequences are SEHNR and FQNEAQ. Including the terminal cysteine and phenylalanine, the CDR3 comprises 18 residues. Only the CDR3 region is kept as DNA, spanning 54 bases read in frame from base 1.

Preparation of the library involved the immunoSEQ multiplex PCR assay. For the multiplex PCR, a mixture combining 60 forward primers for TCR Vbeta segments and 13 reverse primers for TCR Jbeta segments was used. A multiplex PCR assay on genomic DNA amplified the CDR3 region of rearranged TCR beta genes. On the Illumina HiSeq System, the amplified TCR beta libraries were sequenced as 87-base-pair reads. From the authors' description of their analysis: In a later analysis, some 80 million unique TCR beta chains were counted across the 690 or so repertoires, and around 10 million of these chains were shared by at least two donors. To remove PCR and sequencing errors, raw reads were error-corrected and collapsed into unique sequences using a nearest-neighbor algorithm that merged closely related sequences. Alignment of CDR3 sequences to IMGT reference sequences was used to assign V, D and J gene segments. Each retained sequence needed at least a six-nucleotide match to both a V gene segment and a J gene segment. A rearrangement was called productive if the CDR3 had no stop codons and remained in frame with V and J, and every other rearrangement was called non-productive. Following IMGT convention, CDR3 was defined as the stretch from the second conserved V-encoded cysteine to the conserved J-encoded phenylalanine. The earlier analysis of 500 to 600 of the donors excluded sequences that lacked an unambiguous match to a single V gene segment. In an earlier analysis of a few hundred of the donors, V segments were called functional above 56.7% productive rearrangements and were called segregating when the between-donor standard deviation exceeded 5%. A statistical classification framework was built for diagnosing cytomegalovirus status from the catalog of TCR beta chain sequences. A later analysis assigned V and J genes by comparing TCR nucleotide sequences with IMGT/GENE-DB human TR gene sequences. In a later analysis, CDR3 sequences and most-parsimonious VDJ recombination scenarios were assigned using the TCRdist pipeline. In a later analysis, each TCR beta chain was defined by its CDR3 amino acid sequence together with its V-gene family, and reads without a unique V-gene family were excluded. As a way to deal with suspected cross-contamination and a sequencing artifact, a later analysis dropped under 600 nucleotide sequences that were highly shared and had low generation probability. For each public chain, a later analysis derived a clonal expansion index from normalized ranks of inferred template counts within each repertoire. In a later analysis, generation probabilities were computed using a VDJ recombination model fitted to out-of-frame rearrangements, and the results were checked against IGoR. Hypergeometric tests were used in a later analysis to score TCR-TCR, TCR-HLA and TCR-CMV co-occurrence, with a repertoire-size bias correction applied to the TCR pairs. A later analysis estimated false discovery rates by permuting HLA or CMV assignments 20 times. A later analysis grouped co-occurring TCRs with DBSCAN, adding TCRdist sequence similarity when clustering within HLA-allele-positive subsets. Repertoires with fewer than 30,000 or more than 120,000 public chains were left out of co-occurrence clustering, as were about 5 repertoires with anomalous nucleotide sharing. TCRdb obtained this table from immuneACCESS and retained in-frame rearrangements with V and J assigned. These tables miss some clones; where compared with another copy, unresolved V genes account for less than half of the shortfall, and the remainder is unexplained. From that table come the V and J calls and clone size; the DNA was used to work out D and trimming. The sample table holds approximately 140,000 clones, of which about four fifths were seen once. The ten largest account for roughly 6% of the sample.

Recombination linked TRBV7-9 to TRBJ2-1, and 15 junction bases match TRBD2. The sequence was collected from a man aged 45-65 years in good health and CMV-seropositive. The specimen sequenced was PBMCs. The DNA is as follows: TGTTCCAGCAGCTTCAGGACTAGCGGGAGGGATCTCTACAATGAGCAGTTCTTC. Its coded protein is CSSSFRTSGRDLYNEQFF.